These 4 T cell receptor beta chains were sequenced from one sample in a study of T cells in Graves' hyperthyroidism and ophthalmopathy. The source material, RNA transcripts, was used to amplify TCR beta CDR3 regions. A set of HTBI primers served as the primers for a first-round RT-PCR of the TCR CDR3. MiXCR, run by TCRdb on the multiplex PCR reads, gives a single entry per CDR3 protein. The sample records roughly 400,000 distinct CDR3 sequences, more than 13% being singletons. Sequencing input: blood. The receptor source for this set is a man aged 50 to 60 with Graves' ophthalmopathy.

This chain joins TRBV28 and TRBJ2-1, with 8 positions matching TRBD1. Germline V lookup: CDR1 MDHEN, CDR2 SYDVKM. The CDR3 is 17 residues long. Losses at the gene ends were 1 base for V and 2 bases for J; bases not matched to a gene: 7. The DNA of the CDR3 is TGTGCCAGCAGTTTATTCCGGACAGGGCGTACCTACAATGAGCAGTTCTTC. It is translated as CASSLFRTGRTYNEQFF.

Worth noting for this clonotype: A read error may explain this, as a much larger clone is one base away. V and J are TRBV20-1 and TRBJ1-6; 10 bases align to TRBD1. CDR1 is DFQATT, CDR2 SNEGSKA, per germline (reference sequence). CDR3 length: 15 amino acids. DNA of the CDR3: TGCAGTGCAACGGGGACAGGGGTCGGTGATTCACCCCCCCACTTT. Translation gives CSATGTGVGDSPPHF.

The sample holds many counts of this clonotype. The chain couples TRBV30 to TRBJ2-7; TRBD2 matches 8 bases. V was clipped by 2 bases and J by 5 bases; unmatched bases: 8. Germline CDR1 reads GTSNPN; CDR2 reads SVGIG (reference sequence). This CDR3 contains 14 residues. CDR3: CAWSTGGGLDEQYF. CDR3 coding DNA: TGTGCCTGGAGTACGGGAGGGGGGCTGGACGAGCAGTACTTC.

The rearrangement joins TRBV11-2 to TRBJ1-6; D is unresolved. With 5 bases removed from V and 7 bases from J, the gap between germline ends came to 15 bases. This CDR3 region has 15 residues. Germline-derived CDR1 and CDR2 are SGHAT and FQNNGV. In DNA form, the CDR3 reads TGTGCCAGCAGCCAAACGGGGTACGGCAATTCACCCCTCCACTTT. Protein product: CASSQTGYGNSPLHF.